The sequence of this TCR beta chain was determined in a study of naive and memory T cell subsets. The germline gives CDR1 MNHEY, CDR2 SMNVEV (reference sequence). The CDR3 extends over 18 amino acids. With 5 bases removed from V and 2 bases from J, the gap between germline ends came to 23 bases. This clonotype was seen at least ten times. Both TRBC1 and TRBC2 were covered by a beta constant-region primer of two equimolar oligonucleotides. Ligated cDNA was amplified by four rounds of PCR with nested alpha and beta constant-region primers and SP2. MiXCR was run by TCRdb on the UMI-ligation and nested PCR reads, yielding one entry per CDR3 protein. The sample consists of 2,500 to 3,000 distinct CDR3 sequences, around 5.2% of them appearing once. Sequential positive selection took CD4 T cells first, then CD8 T cells.

The chain is built from TRBV27 and TRBJ2-3, with D possibly TRBD2 on 6 matching bases. This clonotype was sampled from a human donor in good health. The sequenced material came from CD4+ TEMRA cells from blood. Subset meaning: effector memory re-expressing CD45RA, CD45RA+ CD27-. The CDR3 is CASSPIIMGGKSTDTQYF. The CDR3 region has the DNA TGTGCCAGCAGTCCCATCATTATGGGAGGTAAATCCACAGATACGCAGTATTTT.